The clone carrying this T cell receptor beta chain was detected once. No antigen is known for it. The entry originates in a study of cytomegalovirus exposure and HLA in healthy donors. At the level of the study: Roughly 180 million T cells yielded about 120 million unique TCR beta sequences, as an earlier analysis found. Inside one of the first data releases sat roughly 80 million unique TCRs taken from HLA-typed donors. General study results and limits: A later analysis reportedly found fewer N-insertions in an Asian-associated ancestry cluster than the roughly 670-donor mean.

Germline V gene sequence: CDR1 SGHDT, CDR2 YYEEEE. The J segment lost 4 bases and the V segment lost 2 bases, leaving 1 base of the junction unmatched. CDR3 size: 15 residues. Both 60 Vbeta primers and 13 Jbeta primers went into the PCR. Sequenced by immunoSEQ multiplex PCR; TCRdb stores in-frame clones only, minus some. This repertoire shows around 200,000 clones, over 65% found once; its top ten account for less than 3%. The sequenced material came from PBMCs. The chain has TRBV5-6 and TRBJ2-5, with 14 bases matching TRBD2. The receptor comes from a woman in her sixties or seventies in good health and CMV-seropositive. The CDR3 sequence: CASSLGTSGGETQYF. Here the CDR3 DNA reads TGTGCCAGCAGCTTAGGGACTAGCGGGGGAGAGACCCAGTACTTC.